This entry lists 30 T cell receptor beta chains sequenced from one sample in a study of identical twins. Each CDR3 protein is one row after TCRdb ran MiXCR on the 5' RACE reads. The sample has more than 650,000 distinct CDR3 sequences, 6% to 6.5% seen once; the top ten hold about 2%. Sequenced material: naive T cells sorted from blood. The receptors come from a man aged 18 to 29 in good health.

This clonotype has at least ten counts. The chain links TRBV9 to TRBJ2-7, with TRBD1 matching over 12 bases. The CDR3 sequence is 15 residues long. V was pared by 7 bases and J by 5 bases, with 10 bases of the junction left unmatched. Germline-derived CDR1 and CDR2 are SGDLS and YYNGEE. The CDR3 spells CASDPSGTGGNEQYF. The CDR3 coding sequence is TGTGCCAGCGACCCATCCGGGACAGGGGGCAACGAGCAGTACTTC. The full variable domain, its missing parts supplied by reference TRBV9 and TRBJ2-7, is DSGVTQTPKHLITATGQRVTLRCSPRSGDLSVYWYQQSLDQGLQFLIQYYNGEERAKGNILERFSAQQFPDLHSELNLSSLELGDSALYFCASDPSGTGGNEQYFGPGTRLTVT.

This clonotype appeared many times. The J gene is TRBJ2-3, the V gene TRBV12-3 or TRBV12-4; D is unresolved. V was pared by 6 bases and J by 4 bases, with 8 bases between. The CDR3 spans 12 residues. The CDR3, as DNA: TGTGCCAGCAGGACGATCGCAGATACGCAGTATTTT. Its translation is CASRTIADTQYF.

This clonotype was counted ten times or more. CDR3 sequence: CATSLWLLYYNEQFF. The CDR3 nucleotides are TGTGCCACCAGTCTTTGGCTCCTCTACTACAATGAGCAGTTCTTC. The V and J genes are TRBV24-1 and TRBJ2-1; D gene uncertain. The V gene's germline CDR1 is KGHDR and CDR2 SFDVKD. The V end lost 6 bases, the J end lost 3 bases, and 14 bases lay between the germline ends. The CDR3 totals 15 residues.

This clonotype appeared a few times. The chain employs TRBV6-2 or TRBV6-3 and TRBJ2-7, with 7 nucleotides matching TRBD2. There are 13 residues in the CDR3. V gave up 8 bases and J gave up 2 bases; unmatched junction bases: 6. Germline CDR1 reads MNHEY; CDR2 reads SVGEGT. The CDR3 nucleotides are TGTGCCAGCTACCACGGGGGGACCTACGAGCAGTACTTC. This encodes CASYHGGTYEQYF.

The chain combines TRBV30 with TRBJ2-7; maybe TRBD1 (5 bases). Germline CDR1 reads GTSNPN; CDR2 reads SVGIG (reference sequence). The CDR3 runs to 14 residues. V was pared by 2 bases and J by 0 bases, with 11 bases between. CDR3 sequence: CAWSSLDSSYEQYF. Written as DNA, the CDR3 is TGTGCCTGGAGTTCGCTTGACAGCTCCTACGAGCAGTACTTC.

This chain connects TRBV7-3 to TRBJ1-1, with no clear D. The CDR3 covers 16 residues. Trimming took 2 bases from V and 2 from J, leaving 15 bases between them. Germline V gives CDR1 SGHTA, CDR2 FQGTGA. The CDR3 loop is CASSLSGLGSNTEAFF. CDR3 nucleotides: TGTGCCAGCAGCTTATCTGGCTTGGGGAGTAACACTGAAGCTTTCTTT.

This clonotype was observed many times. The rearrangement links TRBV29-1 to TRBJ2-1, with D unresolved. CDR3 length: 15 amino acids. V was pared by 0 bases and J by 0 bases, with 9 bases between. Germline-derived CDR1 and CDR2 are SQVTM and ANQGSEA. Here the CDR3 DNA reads TGCAGCGTTGAAGATGGACGGAGCTCCTACAATGAGCAGTTCTTC. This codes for CSVEDGRSSYNEQFF.

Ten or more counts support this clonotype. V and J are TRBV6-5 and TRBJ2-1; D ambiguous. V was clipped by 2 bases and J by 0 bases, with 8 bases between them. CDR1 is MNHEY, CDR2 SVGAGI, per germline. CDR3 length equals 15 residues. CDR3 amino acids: CASSYRPFSYNEQFF. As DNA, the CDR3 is TGTGCCAGCAGTTACAGACCGTTCTCCTACAATGAGCAGTTCTTC.

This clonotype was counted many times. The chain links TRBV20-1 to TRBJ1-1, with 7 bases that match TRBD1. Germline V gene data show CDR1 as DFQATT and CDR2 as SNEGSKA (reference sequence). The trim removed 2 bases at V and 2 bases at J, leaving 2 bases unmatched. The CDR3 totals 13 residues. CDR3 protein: CSARTGANTEAFF. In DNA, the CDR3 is TGCAGTGCTAGAACAGGGGCCAACACTGAAGCTTTCTTT.

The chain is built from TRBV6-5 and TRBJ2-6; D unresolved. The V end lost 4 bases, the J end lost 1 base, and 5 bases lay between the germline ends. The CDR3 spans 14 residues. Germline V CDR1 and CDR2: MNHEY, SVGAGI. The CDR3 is CASSWRSGANVLTF. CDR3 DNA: TGTGCCAGCAGTTGGAGATCTGGGGCCAACGTCCTGACTTTC.

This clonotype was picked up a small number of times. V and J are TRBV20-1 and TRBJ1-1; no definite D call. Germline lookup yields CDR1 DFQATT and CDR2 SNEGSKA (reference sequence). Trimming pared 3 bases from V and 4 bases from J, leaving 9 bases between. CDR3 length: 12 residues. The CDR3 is CSASPQLTEAFF. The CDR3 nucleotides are TGCAGTGCTAGTCCGCAGCTCACTGAAGCTTTCTTT.

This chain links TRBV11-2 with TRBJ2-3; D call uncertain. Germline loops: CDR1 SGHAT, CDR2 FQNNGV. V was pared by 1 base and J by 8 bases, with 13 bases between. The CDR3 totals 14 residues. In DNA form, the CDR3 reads TGTGCCAGCAGCTTAGGTGGCCTCAGGAGTACGCAGTATTTT. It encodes CASSLGGLRSTQYF. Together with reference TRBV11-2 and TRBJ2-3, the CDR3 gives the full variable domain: EAGVAQSPRYKIIEKRQSVAFWCNPISGHATLYWYQQILGQGPKLLIQFQNNGVVDDSQLPKDRFSAERLKGVDSTLKIQPAKLEDSAVYLCASSLGGLRSTQYFGPGTRLTVL.

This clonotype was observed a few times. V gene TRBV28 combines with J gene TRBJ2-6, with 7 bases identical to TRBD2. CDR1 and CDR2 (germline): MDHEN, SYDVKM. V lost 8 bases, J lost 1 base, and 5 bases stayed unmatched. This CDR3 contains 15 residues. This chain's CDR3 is CASQSGGSGANVLTF. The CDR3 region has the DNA TGTGCCAGCCAATCGGGGGGATCTGGGGCCAACGTCCTGACTTTC. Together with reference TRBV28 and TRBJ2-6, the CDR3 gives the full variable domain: DVKVTQSSRYLVKRTGEKVFLECVQDMDHENMFWYRQDPGLGLRLIYFSYDVKMKEKGDIPEGYSVSREKKERFSLILESASTNQTSMYLCASQSGGSGANVLTFGAGSRLTVL.

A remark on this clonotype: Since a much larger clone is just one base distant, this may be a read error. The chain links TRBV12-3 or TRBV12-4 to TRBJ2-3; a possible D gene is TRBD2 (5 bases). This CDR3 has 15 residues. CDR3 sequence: CASSLEAASTYTQYF. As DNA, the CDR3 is TGTGCCAGCAGTTTAGAGGCTGCTAGCACATATACGCAGTATTTT.

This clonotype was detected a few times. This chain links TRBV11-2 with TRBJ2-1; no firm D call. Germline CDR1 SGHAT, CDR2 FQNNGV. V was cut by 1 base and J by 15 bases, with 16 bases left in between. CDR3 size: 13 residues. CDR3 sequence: CASSLGRLTETFF. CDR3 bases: TGTGCCAGCAGCTTAGGTCGGCTAACCGAGACGTTCTTC. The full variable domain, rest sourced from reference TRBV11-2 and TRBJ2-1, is EAGVAQSPRYKIIEKRQSVAFWCNPISGHATLYWYQQILGQGPKLLIQFQNNGVVDDSQLPKDRFSAERLKGVDSTLKIQPAKLEDSAVYLCASSLGRLTETFFGPGTRLTVL.

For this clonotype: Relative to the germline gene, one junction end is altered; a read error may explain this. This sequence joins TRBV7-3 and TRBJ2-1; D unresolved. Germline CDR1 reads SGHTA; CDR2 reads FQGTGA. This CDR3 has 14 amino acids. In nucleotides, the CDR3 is TGTGCCGGCAGCTCCACACCCAGCTACAATGAGCAGTTCTTC. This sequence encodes CAGSSTPSYNEQFF.

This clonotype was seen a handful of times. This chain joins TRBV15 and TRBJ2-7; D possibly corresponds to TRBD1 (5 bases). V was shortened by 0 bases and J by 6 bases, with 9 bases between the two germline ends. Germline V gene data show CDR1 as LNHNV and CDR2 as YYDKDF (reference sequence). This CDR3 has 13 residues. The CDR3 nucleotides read TGTGCCACCAGCAGAGAGCCCAGGGTCGAGCAGTACTTC. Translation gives CATSREPRVEQYF.

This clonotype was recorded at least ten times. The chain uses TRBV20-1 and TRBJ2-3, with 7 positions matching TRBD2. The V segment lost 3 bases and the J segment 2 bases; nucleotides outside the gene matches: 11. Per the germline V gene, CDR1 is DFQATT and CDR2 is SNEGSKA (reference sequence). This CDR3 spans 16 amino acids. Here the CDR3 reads CSAREPHGTITDTQYF. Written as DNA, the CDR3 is TGCAGTGCTAGGGAACCCCACGGGACTATCACAGATACGCAGTATTTT.

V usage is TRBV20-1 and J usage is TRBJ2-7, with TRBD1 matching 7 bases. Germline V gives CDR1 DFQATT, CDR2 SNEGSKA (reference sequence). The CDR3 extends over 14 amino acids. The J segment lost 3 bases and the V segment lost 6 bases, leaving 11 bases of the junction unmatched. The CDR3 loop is CSARPDRDIYEQYF. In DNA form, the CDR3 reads TGCAGTGCCCGACCCGACAGGGACATCTACGAGCAGTACTTC.

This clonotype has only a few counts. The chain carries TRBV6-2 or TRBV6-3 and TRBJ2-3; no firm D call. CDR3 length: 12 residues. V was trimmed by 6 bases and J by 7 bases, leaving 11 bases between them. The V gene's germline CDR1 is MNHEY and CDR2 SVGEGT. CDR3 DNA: TGTGCCAGCAGCCGAATAGCCCATACGCAGTATTTT. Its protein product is CASSRIAHTQYF.

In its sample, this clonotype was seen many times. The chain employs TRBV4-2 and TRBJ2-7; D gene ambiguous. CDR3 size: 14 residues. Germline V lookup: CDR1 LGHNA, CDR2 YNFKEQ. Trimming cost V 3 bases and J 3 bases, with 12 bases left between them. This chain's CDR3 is CASSHHVSGYEQYV. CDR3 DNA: TGTGCCAGCAGCCATCATGTTTCGGGCTACGAGCAGTACGTC.

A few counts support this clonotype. The CDR3 loop is CARTGQVTDTQYF. The DNA for the CDR3 is TGTGCCAGGACGGGACAAGTCACAGATACGCAGTATTTT. The V gene is TRBV2, the J gene TRBJ2-3, with TRBD1 as a possible D gene (6 bases). CDR3 size: 13 residues. Between the trimmed V and J ends, which lost 9 bases and 2 bases, there was a span of 12 bases. CDR1 SNHLY and CDR2 FYNNEI come from the germline V gene.

CDR3 coding DNA: TGTGCCAGCAGGGGAGACGTAGGGGCTGAAAAACTGTTTTTT. It encodes CASRGDVGAEKLFF. J is TRBJ1-4 and V is TRBV6-1; tentative D call: TRBD1 (5 bases). The CDR3 is made up of 14 amino acids. Trimming removed 6 bases at V and 7 bases at J, with 15 bases between. Germline CDR1 reads MNHNS; CDR2 reads SASEGT.

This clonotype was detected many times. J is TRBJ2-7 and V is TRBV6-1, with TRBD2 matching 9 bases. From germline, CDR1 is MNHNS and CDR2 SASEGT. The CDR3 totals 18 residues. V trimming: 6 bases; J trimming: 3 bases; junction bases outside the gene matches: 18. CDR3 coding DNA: TGTGCCAGCAGCCCCCTCGGGCGGGAGGGCCCTCTGAGCTACGAGCAGTACTTC. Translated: CASSPLGREGPLSYEQYF.

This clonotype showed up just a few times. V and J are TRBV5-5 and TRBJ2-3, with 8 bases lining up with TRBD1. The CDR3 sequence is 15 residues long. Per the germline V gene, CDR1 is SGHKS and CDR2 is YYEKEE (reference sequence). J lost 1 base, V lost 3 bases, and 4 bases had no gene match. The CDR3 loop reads CASSWAGQGTDTQYF. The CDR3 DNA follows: TGTGCCAGCAGCTGGGCGGGACAGGGCACAGATACGCAGTATTTT.

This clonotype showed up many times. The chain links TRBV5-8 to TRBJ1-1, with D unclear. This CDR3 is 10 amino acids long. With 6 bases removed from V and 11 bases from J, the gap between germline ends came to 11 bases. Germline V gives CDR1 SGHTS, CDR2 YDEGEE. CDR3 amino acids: CASNLLDAFF. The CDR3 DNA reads TGTGCCAGCAATCTCCTGGATGCTTTCTTT.

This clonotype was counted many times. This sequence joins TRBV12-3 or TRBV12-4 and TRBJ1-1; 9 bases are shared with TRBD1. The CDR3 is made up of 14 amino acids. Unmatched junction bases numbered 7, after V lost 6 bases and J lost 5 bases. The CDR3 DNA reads TGTGCCAGCAGGAGGACAGGGGATGGGACTGAAGCTTTCTTT. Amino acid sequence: CASRRTGDGTEAFF.

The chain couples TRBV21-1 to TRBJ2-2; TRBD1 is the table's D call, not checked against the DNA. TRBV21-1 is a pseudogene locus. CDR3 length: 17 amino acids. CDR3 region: CASSKVPGRQRTGELFF. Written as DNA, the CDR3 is TGTGCCAGCAGCAAAGTCCCGGGGCGCCAAAGGACCGGGGAGCTGTTTTTT.

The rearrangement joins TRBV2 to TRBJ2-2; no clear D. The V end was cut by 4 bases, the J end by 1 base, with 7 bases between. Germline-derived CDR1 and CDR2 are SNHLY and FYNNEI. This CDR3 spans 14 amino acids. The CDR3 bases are TGTGCCAGCAGTGCCCTGATGAACACCGGGGAGCTGTTTTTT. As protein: CASSALMNTGELFF.

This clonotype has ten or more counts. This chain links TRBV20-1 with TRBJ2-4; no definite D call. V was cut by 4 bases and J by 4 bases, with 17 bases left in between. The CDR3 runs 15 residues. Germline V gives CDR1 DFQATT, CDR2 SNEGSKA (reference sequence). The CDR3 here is CSAKDGGEVKNIQYF. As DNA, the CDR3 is TGCAGTGCTAAGGACGGTGGTGAAGTTAAAAACATTCAGTACTTC.